Listed below are T cell receptor beta chains from one sample, sequenced in a study of blood T cell repertoires in COVID-19. Sequencing used immunoSEQ multiplex PCR; TCRdb keeps in-frame clones, though not all of them. The sample lists roughly 250,000 clones; about 86% were seen once. Sequences were obtained from peripheral blood. The receptors here all came from a woman in her thirties with COVID-19, enrolled during active disease. CDR3s include the opening cysteine and the closing phenylalanine or tryptophan. The D gene is left open where the match is weak. Clone size is not always given. Where it is, it says once, few, many or a class for expanded clones.

J gene | CDR3 length | D gene | clone size | V gene | CDR3 DNA | CDR3 protein
TRBJ2-2 | 15 | . | . | TRBV5-1 | TGCGCCAGCAGCCGAACAAACGCGAACACCGGGGAGCTGTTTTTT | CASSRTNANTGELFF
TRBJ2-5 | 14 | . | . | TRBV12-5 | TGTGCTAGTGGTCTCGCCGGGGGACAAGAGACCCAGTACTTC | CASGLAGGQETQYF
TRBJ1-5 | 13 | . | . | TRBV30 | TGTGCCTGGAGTGTCCAACCCAGGATTTCCCAGCATTTT | CAWSVQPRISQHF
TRBJ2-5 | 17 | . | . | TRBV19 | TGTGCCAGTAGTATCATCCTTGGATCTCCAAAGGGGGAGACCCAGTACTTC | CASSIILGSPKGETQYF
TRBJ1-1 | 13 | . | . | TRBV19 | TGTGCCAGTGGTGCAGGGCTGGGAACTGAAGCTTTCTTT | CASGAGLGTEAFF
TRBJ1-2 | 14 | TRBD1 | many | TRBV20-1 | TGCAGTGCTAGTCCCGGGACAGGGGGGCGCGGCTACACCTTC | CSASPGTGGRGYTF
TRBJ2-1 | 11 | . | once | TRBV6-5 | TGTGCCAGCGAAGGGGATTATGAGCAGTTCTTC | CASEGDYEQFF
TRBJ2-5 | 15 | TRBD2 | few | TRBV7-9 | TGTGCCAGCAGCTCACTAGCGGGGGGACAAGAGACCCAGTACTTC | CASSSLAGGQETQYF
TRBJ1-2 | 14 | . | . | TRBV6-5 | TGTGCCAGCAGTTACTCCGAGGGAGGTGAGGGCTACACCTTC | CASSYSEGGEGYTF
TRBJ2-7 | 14 | TRBD1 | once | TRBV5-1 | TGCGCCAGCAGCTGGTGGGACAGGGGCCACGAGCAGTACTTC | CASSWWDRGHEQYF
TRBJ1-2 | 14 | . | . | TRBV6-6 | TGTGCCAGCAGTTACGCGCTAAGTAGCGTGAACTACACCTTC | CASSYALSSVNYTF
TRBJ1-5 | 14 | . | . | TRBV6-5 | TGTGCCAGCAGGGGCAGACAGTTCCGTCAGCCCCAGCATTTT | CASRGRQFRQPQHF
TRBJ1-1 | 13 | . | . | TRBV2 | TGTGCCAGCAGGGGGCAGTTGAACACTGAAGCTTTCTTT | CASRGQLNTEAFF
TRBJ1-5 | 13 | . | . | TRBV6-4 | TGTGCCAGCAGTGACCCCAGGGTTCAGCCCCAGCATTTT | CASSDPRVQPQHF
TRBJ2-5 | 14 | TRBD2 | . | TRBV7-7 | TGTGCCAGCAGCTACGGGACTATCACCGAGACCCAGTACTTC | CASSYGTITETQYF
TRBJ2-3 | 15 | . | . | TRBV10-1 | TGCGCCAGCAGTGATAGGTCGCGGGCGGAAGATACGCAGTATTTT | CASSDRSRAEDTQYF
TRBJ2-7 | 12 | . | . | TRBV27 | TGTGCCAGCAGGGCCAGGGGAACCGAGCAGTACTTC | CASRARGTEQYF
TRBJ2-2 | 14 | TRBD1 | . | TRBV3-1/TRBV3-2 | TGTGCCAGCAGCCAAGTATCTAGGGGGCGGGAGCTGTTTTTT | CASSQVSRGRELFF
TRBJ2-7 | 12 | . | . | TRBV19 | TGTGCCAGTAGACAGGGCTCCTACGAGCAGTACTTC | CASRQGSYEQYF
TRBJ1-6 | 13 | . | . | TRBV2 | TGTGCCAGCAGTGTCCGAGGCGATTCACCCCTCCACTTT | CASSVRGDSPLHF
TRBJ2-5 | 14 | . | . | TRBV27 | TGTGCCAGCAGCTCGACAGTCTCCCAAGAGACCCAGTACTTC | CASSSTVSQETQYF
TRBJ1-1 | 15 | TRBD1 | . | TRBV11-2 | TGTGCCAGCAGCCACCGACAGGGGGTCCTCACTGAAGCTTTCTTT | CASSHRQGVLTEAFF
TRBJ1-5 | 18 | TRBD1 | once | TRBV18 | TGTGCCAGCTCACCGAGTCCCCTTAGGACAGGGGGAAATCAGCCCCAGCATTTT | CASSPSPLRTGGNQPQHF
TRBJ2-3 | 17 | TRBD2 | . | TRBV24-1 | TGTGCCACCAGTGATACTACGGGACTAGCGGGCACAGATACGCAGTATTTT | CATSDTTGLAGTDTQYF
TRBJ1-1 | 14 | . | . | TRBV18 | TGTGCCAGCTCACCCGCGTTGGAGGACACTGAAGCTTTCTTT | CASSPALEDTEAFF
TRBJ2-2 | 17 | . | . | TRBV21-1 | TGTGCCAGCAGCCAAAAGAACGACAGGGGCAGCACCGGGGAGCTGTTTTTT | CASSQKNDRGSTGELFF
TRBJ2-1 | 13 | . | . | TRBV19 | TGTGCCAGTAGTATTCAGGGGGGCAATGAGCAGTTCTTC | CASSIQGGNEQFF
TRBJ1-1 | 14 | . | . | TRBV19 | TGTGCCAGTAGTATGGGTTGGGGAGGCACTGAAGCTTTCTTT | CASSMGWGGTEAFF
TRBJ2-2 | 15 | TRBD2 | . | TRBV4-2 | TGTGCCAGCAGCCAAGATCGAGCGGGAGGCCGGGAGCTGTTTTTT | CASSQDRAGGRELFF
TRBJ2-5 | 13 | . | . | TRBV5-4 | TGTGCCAGCAGCTTGTTTGGGGGGGAGACCCAGTACTTC | CASSLFGGETQYF
TRBJ2-5 | 16 | . | . | TRBV18 | TGTGCCAGCTCACCAGTAACCGACACAGAACAAGAGACCCAGTACTTC | CASSPVTDTEQETQYF
TRBJ1-2 | 14 | . | . | TRBV9 | TGTGCCAGCAGCGTCCCGTACTCTAACTATGGCTACACCTTC | CASSVPYSNYGYTF
TRBJ2-1 | 18 | TRBD2 | . | TRBV4-1 | TGCGCCAGCAGCCAATGGTCTAGCGGGGGTAGCTCCTACAATGAGCAGTTCTTC | CASSQWSSGGSSYNEQFF
TRBJ1-2 | 16 | . | . | TRBV28 | TGTGCCAGCAGTCCCTTACACTTCACAGACAACTATGGCTACACCTTC | CASSPLHFTDNYGYTF
TRBJ1-1 | 15 | . | . | TRBV7-2 | TGTGCCAGCAGCTTGCCGAGAGGGGGGAACACTGAAGCTTTCTTT | CASSLPRGGNTEAFF
TRBJ1-5 | 14 | . | . | TRBV5-1 | TGCGCCAGCAGACCAGGGGATAGCAATCAGCCCCAGCATTTT | CASRPGDSNQPQHF
TRBJ2-7 | 12 | . | . | TRBV19 | TGTGCCAGTTCTACACCGAGGGGGGGGCAGTACTTC | CASSTPRGGQYF
TRBJ1-2 | 13 | . | . | TRBV15 | TGTGCCACCAGGAGAGATATGGAGGGAGGCTACACCTTC | CATRRDMEGGYTF
TRBJ1-2 | 15 | . | . | TRBV21-1 | TGTGCCAGCAGCAAAGAAACAGGTGGGCCCTATGGCTACACCTTC | CASSKETGGPYGYTF
TRBJ2-1 | 14 | TRBD1 | once | TRBV19 | TGTGCCACATCTTCCAGGGGGCGGAAAAATGAGCAGTTCTTC | CATSSRGRKNEQFF
TRBJ1-2 | 14 | . | once | TRBV3-1/TRBV3-2 | TGTGCCAGCAGCCAAGGCGAGGATAACTATGGCTACACCTTC | CASSQGEDNYGYTF
TRBJ2-2 | 15 | . | few | TRBV7-7 | TGTGCCAGCAGCCCGACAGCCACCGGGCGCGGGGAGCTGTTTTTT | CASSPTATGRGELFF
TRBJ2-5 | 18 | . | . | TRBV14 | TGTGCCAGCAGCCAAGAAAAATGGGGTAATGCGGCGGGAGAGACCCAGTACTTC | CASSQEKWGNAAGETQYF
TRBJ1-6 | 11 | . | . | TRBV2 | TGTGCCAGCTCGAGACTCTCACCCCTCCACTTT | CASSRLSPLHF